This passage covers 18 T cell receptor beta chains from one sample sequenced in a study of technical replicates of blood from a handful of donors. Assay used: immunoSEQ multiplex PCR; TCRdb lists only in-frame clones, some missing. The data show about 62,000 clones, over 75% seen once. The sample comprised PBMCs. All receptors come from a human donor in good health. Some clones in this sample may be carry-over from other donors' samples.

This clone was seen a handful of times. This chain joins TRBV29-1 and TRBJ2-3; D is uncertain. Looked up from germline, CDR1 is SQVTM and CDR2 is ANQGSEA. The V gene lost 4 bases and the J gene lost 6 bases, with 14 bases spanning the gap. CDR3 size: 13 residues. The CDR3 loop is CSVATRVSDTQYF. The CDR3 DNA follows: TGCAGCGTTGCCACCCGGGTTTCGGATACGCAGTATTTT.

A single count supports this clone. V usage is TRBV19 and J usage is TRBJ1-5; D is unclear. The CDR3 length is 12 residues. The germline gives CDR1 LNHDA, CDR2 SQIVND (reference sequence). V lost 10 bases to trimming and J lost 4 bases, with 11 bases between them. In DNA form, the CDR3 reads TGTGCCATAGCGGGAAGAAATCAGCCCCAGCATTTT. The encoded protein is CAIAGRNQPQHF. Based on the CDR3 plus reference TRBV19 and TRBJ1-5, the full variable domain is DGGITQSPKYLFRKEGQNVTLSCEQNLNHDAMYWYRQDPGQGLRLIYYSQIVNDFQKGDIAEGYSVSREKKESFPLTVTSAQKNPTAFYLCAIAGRNQPQHFGDGTRLSIL.

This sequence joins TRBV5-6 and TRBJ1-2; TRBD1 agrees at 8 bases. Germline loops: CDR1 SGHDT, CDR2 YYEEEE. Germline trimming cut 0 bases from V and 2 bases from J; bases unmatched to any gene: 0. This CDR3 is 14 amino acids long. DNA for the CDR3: TGTGCCAGCAGCTTGGGACAGGGGAACTATGGCTACACCTTC. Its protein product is CASSLGQGNYGYTF.

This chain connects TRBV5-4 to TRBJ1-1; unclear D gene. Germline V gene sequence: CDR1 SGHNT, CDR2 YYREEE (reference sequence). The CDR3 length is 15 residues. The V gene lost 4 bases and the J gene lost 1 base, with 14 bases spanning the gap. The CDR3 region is CASSPPLASNTEAFF. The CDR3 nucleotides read TGTGCCAGCAGCCCACCTCTGGCATCGAACACTGAAGCTTTCTTT.

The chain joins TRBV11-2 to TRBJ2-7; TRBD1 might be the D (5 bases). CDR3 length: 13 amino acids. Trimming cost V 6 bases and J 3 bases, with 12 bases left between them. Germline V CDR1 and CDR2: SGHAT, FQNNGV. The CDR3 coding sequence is TGTGCCAGCAGTCAGGACATTGGCTACGAGCAGTACTTC. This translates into CASSQDIGYEQYF.

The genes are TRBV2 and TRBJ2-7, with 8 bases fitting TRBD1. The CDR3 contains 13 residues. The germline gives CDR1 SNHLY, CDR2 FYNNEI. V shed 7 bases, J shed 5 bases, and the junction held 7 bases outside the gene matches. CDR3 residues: CASTGQGRHEQYF. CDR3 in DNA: TGTGCCAGCACTGGACAGGGAAGGCACGAGCAGTACTTC. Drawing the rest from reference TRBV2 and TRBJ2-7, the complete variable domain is EPEVTQTPSHQVTQMGQEVILRCVPISNHLYFYWYRQILGQKVEFLVSFYNNEISEKSEIFDDQFSVERPDGSNFTLKIRSTKLEDSAMYFCASTGQGRHEQYFGPGTRLTVT.

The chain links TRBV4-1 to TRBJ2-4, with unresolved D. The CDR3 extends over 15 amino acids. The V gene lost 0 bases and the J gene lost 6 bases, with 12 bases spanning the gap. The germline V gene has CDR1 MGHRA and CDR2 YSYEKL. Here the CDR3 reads CASSQDLWSPNIQYF. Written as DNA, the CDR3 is TGCGCCAGCAGCCAAGATCTTTGGAGCCCAAACATTCAGTACTTC.

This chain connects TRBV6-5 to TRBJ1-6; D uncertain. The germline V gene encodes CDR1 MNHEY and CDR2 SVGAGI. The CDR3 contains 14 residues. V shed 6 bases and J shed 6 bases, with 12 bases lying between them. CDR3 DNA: TGTGCCAGCAGCCGCCTGCAGTTTAATTCACCCCTCCACTTT. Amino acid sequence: CASSRLQFNSPLHF.

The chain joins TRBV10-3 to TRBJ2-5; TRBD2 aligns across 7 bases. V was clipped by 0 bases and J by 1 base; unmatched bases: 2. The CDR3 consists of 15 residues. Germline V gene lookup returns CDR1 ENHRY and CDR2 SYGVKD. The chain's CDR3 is CAISESLAVQETQYF. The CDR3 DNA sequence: TGTGCCATCAGTGAGTCTCTAGCGGTCCAAGAGACCCAGTACTTC.

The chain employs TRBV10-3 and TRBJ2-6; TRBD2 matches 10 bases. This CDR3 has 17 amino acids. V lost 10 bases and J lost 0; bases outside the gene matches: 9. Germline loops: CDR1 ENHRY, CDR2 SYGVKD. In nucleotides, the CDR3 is TGTGCCACCTCCCTAGCGGGAGCGCTCTCTGGGGCCAACGTCCTGACTTTC. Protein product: CATSLAGALSGANVLTF.

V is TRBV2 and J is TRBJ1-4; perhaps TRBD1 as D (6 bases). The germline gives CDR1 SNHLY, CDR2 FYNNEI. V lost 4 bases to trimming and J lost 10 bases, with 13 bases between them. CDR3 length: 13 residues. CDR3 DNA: TGTGCCAGCAGTGGACGGACAGTGGGAAAACTGTTTTTT. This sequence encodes CASSGRTVGKLFF.

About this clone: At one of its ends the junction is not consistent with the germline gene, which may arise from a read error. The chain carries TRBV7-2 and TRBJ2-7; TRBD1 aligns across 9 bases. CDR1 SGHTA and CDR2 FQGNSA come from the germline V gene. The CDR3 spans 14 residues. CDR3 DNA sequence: TGTGCCAGCAGCCTAGCCTTGGGACAGGGCGAGCAGTACTTC. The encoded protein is CASSLALGQGEQYF.

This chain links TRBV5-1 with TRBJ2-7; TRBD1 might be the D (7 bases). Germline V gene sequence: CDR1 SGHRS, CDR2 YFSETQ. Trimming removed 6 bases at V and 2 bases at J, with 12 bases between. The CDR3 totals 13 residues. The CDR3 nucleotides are TGCGCCAGCAACCAGGGGGGTACCTACGAGCAGTACTTC. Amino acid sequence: CASNQGGTYEQYF.

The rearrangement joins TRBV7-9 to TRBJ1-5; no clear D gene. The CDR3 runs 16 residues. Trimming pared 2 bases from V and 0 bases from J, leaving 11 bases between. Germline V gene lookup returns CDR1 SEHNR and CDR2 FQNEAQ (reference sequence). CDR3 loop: CASSLSFFSSNQPQHF. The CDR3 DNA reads TGTGCCAGCAGCTTATCTTTCTTTTCTAGCAATCAGCCCCAGCATTTT. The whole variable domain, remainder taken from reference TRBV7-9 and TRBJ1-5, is DTGVSQNPRHKITKRGQNVTFRCDPISEHNRLYWYRQTLGQGPEFLTYFQNEAQLEKSRLLSDRFSAERPKGSFSTLEIQRTEQGDSAMYLCASSLSFFSSNQPQHFGDGTRLSIL.

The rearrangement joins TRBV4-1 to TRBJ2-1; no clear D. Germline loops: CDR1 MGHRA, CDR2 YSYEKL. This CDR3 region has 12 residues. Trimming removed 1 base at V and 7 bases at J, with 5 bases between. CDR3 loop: CASSQVANEQFF. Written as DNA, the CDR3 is TGCGCCAGCAGCCAAGTGGCAAATGAGCAGTTCTTC.

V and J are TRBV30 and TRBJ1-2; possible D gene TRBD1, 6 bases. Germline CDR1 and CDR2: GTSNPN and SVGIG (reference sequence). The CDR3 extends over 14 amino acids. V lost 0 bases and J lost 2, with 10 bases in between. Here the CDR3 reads CAWSVTGSNYGYTF. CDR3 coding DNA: TGTGCCTGGAGTGTGACAGGATCGAACTATGGCTACACCTTC.

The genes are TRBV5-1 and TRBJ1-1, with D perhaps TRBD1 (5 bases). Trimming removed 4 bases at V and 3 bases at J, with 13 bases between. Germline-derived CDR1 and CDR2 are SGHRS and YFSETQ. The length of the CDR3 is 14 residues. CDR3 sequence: CASSQAGGYTEAFF. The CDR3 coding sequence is TGCGCCAGCAGCCAAGCGGGGGGATACACTGAAGCTTTCTTT. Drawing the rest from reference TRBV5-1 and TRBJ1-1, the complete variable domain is KAGVTQTPRYLIKTRGQQVTLSCSPISGHRSVSWYQQTPGQGLQFLFEYFSETQRNKGNFPGRFSGRQFSNSRSEMNVSTLELGDSALYLCASSQAGGYTEAFFGQGTRLTVV.

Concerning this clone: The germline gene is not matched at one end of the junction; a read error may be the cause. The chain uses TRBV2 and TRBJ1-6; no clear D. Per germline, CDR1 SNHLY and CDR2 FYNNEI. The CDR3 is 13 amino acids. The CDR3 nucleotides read TGTGCCAGCAGAGCCTATATCGGGTCCTATTATAACTTT. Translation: CASRAYIGSYYNF.